The present T cell receptor beta chain was sequenced within a study of CD8+CD57+ T cells in acquired aplastic anemia. The wider study: Sorting CD4+ and CD8+ cells gave DNA averaging around 3 ug. Points from the study as a whole: Controls did not differ significantly from patients in CD8+ Simpson's diversity. Shared by patients and controls, just under 30 CD8+ CDR3s were abundant in patients.

Points on this clonotype: The antigen is not known.

According to the study, genomic DNA was the template for TCR beta VDJ and CDR3 profiling. MiXCR was run by TCRdb on the reads, yielding one entry per CDR3 protein. The sample holds about 160,000 distinct CDR3 sequences, 71% seen once. All patients picked for sequencing had shown, by flow cytometry, an expansion of CD8+CD57+ cells. Untreated patients provided the blood samples, with no therapy given before sampling. Trimming stripped 9 bases from V and 7 bases from J, with 8 bases between. Germline V gene data show CDR1 as KGHDR and CDR2 as SFDVKD. The CDR3 consists of 11 residues. The sequence was obtained from a human donor with aplastic anemia. Specimen: sorted CD4+, CD8+, or CD8+CD57+ T cells (not recorded which) from PBMCs. The chain carries TRBV24-1 and TRBJ2-2; D uncertain. Written as DNA, the CDR3 is TGTGCCACCGGAGATAACGGGGAGCTGTTTTTT. It is translated as CATGDNGELFF.